This TCR beta chain originates from a study of beta chain features in type 1 diabetes. Study-level points and caveats: VDJ junctions from type 1 diabetes patients carried fewer insertions and larger deletions. Within the patient group, naive, central memory and Treg TCRB repertoires appeared more similar to each other than within healthy donors. Cells expressing TCR highly could be over-represented by cDNA sequencing.

As to this clone: The antigen remains undetermined.

All of the isolated RNA was reverse transcribed, so expressed TCRB transcripts were sequenced. Here immunoSEQ multiplex PCR was the method, and the copy in TCRdb shows in-frame clones only, minus some. The sample consists of 500,000 to 700,000 clones, 15% to 19% of them appearing once. CD4+ cells of the naive, central memory, regulatory and stem cell-like memory types were sorted via CD45RO/CCR7/CD25/CD127/CD95/CD27. From germline, CDR1 is SGHRS and CDR2 YFSETQ. The V segment lost 3 bases and the J segment 2 bases; nucleotides outside the gene matches: 9. The CDR3 is made up of 16 amino acids. This chain connects TRBV5-1 to TRBJ2-7; 9 bases line up with TRBD1. The sequence derives from a man aged 18 to 30 in good health. Sequenced material: naive CD4+ T cells from blood. The CDR3 bases are TGCGCCAGCAGCTCATTCCGGGACAGGGCCACCTACGAGCAGTACTTC. Its translation: CASSSFRDRATYEQYF. Looking up the rest from reference TRBV5-1 and TRBJ2-7 gives the full variable domain: KAGVTQTPRYLIKTRGQQVTLSCSPISGHRSVSWYQQTPGQGLQFLFEYFSETQRNKGNFPGRFSGRQFSNSRSEMNVSTLELGDSALYLCASSSFRDRATYEQYFGPGTRLTVT.